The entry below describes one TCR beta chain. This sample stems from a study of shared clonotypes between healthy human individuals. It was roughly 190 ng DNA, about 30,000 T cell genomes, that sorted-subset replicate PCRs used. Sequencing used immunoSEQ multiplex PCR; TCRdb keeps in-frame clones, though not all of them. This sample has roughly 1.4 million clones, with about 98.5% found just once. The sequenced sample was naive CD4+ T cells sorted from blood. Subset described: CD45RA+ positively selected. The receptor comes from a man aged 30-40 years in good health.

DNA of the CDR3: TGTGCCAGCAGCAATGGAAACACCATATATTTT. The encoded protein is CASSNGNTIYF. V and J are TRBV13 and TRBJ1-3; D not certain. V lost 5 bases, J lost 3 bases, and 2 bases lay in between. The CDR3 totals 11 residues. Germline lookup yields CDR1 PRHDT and CDR2 FYEKMQ (reference sequence).